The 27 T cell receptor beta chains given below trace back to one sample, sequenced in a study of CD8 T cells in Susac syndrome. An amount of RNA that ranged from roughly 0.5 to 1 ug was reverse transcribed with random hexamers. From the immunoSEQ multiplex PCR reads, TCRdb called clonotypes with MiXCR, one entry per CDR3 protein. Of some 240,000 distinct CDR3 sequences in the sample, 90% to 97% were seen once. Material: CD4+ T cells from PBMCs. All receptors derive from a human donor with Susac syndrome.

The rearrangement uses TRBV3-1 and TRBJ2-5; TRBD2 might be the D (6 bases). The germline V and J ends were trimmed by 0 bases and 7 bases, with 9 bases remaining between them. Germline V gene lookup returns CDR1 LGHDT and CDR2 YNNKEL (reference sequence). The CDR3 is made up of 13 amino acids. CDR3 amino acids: CASSQDLGGTQYF. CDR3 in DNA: TGTGCCAGCAGCCAAGACCTGGGGGGGACCCAGTACTTC.

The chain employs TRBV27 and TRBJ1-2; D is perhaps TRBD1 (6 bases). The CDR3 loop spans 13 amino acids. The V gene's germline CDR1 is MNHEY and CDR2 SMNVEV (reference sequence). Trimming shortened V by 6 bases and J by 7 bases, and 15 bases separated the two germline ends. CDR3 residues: CASREGGDGGYTF. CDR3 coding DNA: TGTGCCAGCAGGGAAGGGGGGGACGGTGGCTACACCTTC.

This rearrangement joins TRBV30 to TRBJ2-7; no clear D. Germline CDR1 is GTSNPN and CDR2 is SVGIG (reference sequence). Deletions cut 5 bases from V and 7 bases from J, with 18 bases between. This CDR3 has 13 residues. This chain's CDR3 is CAWRPRVFYEQYF. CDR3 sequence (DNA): TGTGCCTGGCGCCCAAGAGTCTTCTATGAGCAGTACTTC.

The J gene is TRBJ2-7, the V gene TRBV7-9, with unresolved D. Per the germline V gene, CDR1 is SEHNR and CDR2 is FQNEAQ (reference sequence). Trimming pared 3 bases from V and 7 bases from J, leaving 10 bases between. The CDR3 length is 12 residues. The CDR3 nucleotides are TGTGCCAGCAGCTTTGATGAAGGGGAGCAGTACTTC. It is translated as CASSFDEGEQYF. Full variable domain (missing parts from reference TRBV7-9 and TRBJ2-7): DTGVSQNPRHKITKRGQNVTFRCDPISEHNRLYWYRQTLGQGPEFLTYFQNEAQLEKSRLLSDRFSAERPKGSFSTLEIQRTEQGDSAMYLCASSFDEGEQYFGPGTRLTVT.

This CDR3 is CASSPPSGVGGYTF. The CDR3 DNA is TGTGCCAGCAGCCCACCCTCCGGGGTTGGCGGCTACACCTTC. This chain links TRBV9 with TRBJ1-2; D call uncertain. The germline V gene has CDR1 SGDLS and CDR2 YYNGEE. The CDR3 spans 14 residues. With 4 bases removed from V and 8 bases from J, the gap between germline ends came to 18 bases.

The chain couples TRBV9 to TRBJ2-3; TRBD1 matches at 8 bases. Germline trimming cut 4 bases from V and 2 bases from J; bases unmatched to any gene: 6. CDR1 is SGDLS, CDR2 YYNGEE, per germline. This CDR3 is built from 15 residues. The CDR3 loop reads CASSSTGQDTDTQYF. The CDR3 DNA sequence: TGTGCCAGCAGCTCTACGGGACAGGACACAGATACGCAGTATTTT.

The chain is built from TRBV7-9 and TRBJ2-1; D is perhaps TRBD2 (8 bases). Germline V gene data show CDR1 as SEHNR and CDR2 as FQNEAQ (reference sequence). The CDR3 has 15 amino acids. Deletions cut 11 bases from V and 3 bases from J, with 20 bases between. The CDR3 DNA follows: TGTGCCGGGAGGGGGCCTAGCGGGCACTACAATGAGCAGTTCTTC. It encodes CAGRGPSGHYNEQFF.

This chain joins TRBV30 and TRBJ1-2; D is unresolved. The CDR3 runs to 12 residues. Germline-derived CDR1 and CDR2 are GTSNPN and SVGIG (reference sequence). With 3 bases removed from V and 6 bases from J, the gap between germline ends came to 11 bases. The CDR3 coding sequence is TGTGCCTGGAGGATGGAATTTCATGGCTACACCTTC. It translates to CAWRMEFHGYTF. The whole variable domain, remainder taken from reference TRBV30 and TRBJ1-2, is SQTIHQWPATLVQPVGSPLSLECTVEGTSNPNLYWYRQAAGRGLQLLFYSVGIGQISSEVPQNLSASRPQDRQFILSSKKLLLSDSGFYLCAWRMEFHGYTFGSGTRLTVV.

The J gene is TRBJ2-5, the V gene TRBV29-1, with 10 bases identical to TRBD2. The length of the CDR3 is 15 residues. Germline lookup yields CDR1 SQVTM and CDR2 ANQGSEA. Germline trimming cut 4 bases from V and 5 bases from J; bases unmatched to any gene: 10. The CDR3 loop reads CSVVLLAGVGETQYF. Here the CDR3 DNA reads TGCAGCGTTGTCTTGCTAGCGGGAGTCGGTGAGACCCAGTACTTC.

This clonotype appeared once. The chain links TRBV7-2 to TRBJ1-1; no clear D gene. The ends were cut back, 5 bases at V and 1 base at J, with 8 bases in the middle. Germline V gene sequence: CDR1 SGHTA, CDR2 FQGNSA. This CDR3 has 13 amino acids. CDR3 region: CASSPIGNTEAFF. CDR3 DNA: TGTGCCAGCAGCCCGATAGGGAACACTGAAGCTTTCTTT.

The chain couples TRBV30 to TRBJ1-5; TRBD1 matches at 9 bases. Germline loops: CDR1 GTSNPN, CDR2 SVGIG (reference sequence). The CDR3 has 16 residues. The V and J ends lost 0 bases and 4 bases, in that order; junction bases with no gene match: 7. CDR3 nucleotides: TGTGCCTGGAGTGTACCTAATGGACAGGGGAATCAGCCCCAGCATTTT. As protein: CAWSVPNGQGNQPQHF.

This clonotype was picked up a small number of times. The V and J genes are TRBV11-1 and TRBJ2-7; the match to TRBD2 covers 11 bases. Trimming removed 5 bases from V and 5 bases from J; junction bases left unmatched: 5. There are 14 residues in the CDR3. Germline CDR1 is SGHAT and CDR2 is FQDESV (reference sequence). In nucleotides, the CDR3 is TGTGCCAGCAGCGGTAGCGGGAGGGCAAACGAGCAGTACTTC. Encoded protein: CASSGSGRANEQYF. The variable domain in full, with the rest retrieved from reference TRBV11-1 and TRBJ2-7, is EAEVAQSPRYKITEKSQAVAFWCDPISGHATLYWYRQILGQGPELLVQFQDESVVDDSQLPKDRFSAERLKGVDSTLKIQPAELGDSAMYLCASSGSGRANEQYFGPGTRLTVT.

As DNA, the CDR3 is TGCGCCAGCAGCCAAGGAGGCGGACACTACGAGCAGTACTTC. Its translation is CASSQGGGHYEQYF. The chain employs TRBV4-1 and TRBJ2-7; tentative D call: TRBD1 (5 bases). Germline V gene lookup returns CDR1 MGHRA and CDR2 YSYEKL. Trimming took 1 base from V and 3 from J, leaving 10 bases between them. The CDR3 is 14 residues long.

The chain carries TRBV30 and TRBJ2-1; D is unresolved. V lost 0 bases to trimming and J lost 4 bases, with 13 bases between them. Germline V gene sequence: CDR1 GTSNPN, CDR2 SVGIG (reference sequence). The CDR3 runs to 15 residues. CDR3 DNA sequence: TGTGCCTGGAGTGTACTTCTAGACGTATACAATGAGCAGTTCTTC. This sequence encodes CAWSVLLDVYNEQFF. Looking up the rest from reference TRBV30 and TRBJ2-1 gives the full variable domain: SQTIHQWPATLVQPVGSPLSLECTVEGTSNPNLYWYRQAAGRGLQLLFYSVGIGQISSEVPQNLSASRPQDRQFILSSKKLLLSDSGFYLCAWSVLLDVYNEQFFGPGTRLTVL.

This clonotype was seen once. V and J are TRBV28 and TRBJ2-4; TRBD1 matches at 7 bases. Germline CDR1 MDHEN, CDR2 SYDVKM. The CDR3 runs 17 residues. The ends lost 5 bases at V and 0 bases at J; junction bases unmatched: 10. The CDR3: CASSPGDSGIAKNIQYF. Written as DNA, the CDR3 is TGTGCCAGCAGTCCAGGGGACAGTGGGATAGCCAAAAACATTCAGTACTTC.

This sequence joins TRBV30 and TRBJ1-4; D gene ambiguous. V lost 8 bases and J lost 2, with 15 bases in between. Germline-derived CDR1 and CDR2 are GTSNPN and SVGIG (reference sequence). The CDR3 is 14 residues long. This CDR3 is CAGGDVGTNEKLFF. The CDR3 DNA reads TGTGCCGGCGGGGATGTAGGCACTAATGAAAAACTGTTTTTT.

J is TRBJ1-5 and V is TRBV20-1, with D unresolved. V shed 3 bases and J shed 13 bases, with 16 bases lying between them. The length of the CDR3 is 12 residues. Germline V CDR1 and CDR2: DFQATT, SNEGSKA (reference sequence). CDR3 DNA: TGCAGTGCTAGTGCTGGGCAAGGTCAGCAGCATTTT. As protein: CSASAGQGQQHF.

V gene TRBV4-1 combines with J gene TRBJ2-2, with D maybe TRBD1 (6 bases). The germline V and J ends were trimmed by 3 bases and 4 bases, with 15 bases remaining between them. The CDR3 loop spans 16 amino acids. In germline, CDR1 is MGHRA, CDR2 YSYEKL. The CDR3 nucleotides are TGCGCCAGCAGCCACCCCGACAGGTTGGGCACCGGGGAGCTGTTTTTT. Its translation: CASSHPDRLGTGELFF.

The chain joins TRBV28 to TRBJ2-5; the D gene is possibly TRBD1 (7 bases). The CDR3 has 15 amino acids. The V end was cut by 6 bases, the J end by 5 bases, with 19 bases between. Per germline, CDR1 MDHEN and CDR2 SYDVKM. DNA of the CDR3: TGTGCCAGCAGCCGATATCAGGGGGGAACGGAGACCCAGTACTTC. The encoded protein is CASSRYQGGTETQYF. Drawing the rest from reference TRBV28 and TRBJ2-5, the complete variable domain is DVKVTQSSRYLVKRTGEKVFLECVQDMDHENMFWYRQDPGLGLRLIYFSYDVKMKEKGDIPEGYSVSREKKERFSLILESASTNQTSMYLCASSRYQGGTETQYFGPGTRLLVL.

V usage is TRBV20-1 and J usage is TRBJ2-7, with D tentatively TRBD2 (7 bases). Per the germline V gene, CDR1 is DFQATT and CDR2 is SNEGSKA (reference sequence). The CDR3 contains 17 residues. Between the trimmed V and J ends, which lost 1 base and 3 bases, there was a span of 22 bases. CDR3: CSARGGGPTSAFYEQYF. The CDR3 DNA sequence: TGCAGTGCTAGAGGGGGGGGCCCCACCTCTGCATTCTACGAGCAGTACTTC.

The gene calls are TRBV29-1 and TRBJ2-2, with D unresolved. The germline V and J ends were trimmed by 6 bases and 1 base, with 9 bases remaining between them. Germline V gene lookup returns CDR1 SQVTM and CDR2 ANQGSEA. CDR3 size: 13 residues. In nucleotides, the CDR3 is TGCAGCGTCCATCCTTTGAACACCGGGGAGCTGTTTTTT. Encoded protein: CSVHPLNTGELFF.

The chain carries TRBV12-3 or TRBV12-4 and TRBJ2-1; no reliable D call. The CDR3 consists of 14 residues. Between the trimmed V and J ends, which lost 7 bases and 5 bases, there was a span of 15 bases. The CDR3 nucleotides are TGTGCCAGCAACTTAAAGGGTACTAACAATGAGCAGTTCTTC. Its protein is CASNLKGTNNEQFF.

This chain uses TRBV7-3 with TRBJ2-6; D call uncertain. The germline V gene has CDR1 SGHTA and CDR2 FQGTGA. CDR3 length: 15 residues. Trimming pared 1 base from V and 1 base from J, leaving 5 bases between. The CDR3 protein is CASSLIGSGANVLTF. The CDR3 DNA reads TGTGCCAGCAGCTTAATCGGGTCTGGGGCCAACGTCCTGACTTTC.

Here the CDR3 reads CSARADRELYGYTF. DNA for the CDR3: TGCAGTGCTAGAGCCGACAGGGAACTCTATGGCTACACCTTC. The chain links TRBV20-1 to TRBJ1-2, with 7 bases matching TRBD1. Germline V lookup: CDR1 DFQATT, CDR2 SNEGSKA (reference sequence). CDR3 length equals 14 residues. Trimming cost V 1 base and J 4 bases; bases outside gene matches: 6.

This CDR3 reads CASSYGQGKYNEQFF. DNA for the CDR3: TGTGCCAGCAGCTACGGACAGGGGAAATACAATGAGCAGTTCTTC. The V call is TRBV7-9, the J call TRBJ2-1; 9 nucleotides match TRBD1. V gave up 4 bases and J gave up 4 bases; unmatched junction bases: 5. CDR3 size: 15 residues. CDR1 SEHNR and CDR2 FQNEAQ come from the germline V gene (reference sequence).

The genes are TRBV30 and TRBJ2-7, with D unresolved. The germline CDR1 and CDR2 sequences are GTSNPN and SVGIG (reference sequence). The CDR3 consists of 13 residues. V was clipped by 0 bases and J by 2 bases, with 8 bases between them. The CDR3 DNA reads TGTGCCTGGAGTGTAGCCGCCCCCTACGAGCAGTACTTC. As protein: CAWSVAAPYEQYF.

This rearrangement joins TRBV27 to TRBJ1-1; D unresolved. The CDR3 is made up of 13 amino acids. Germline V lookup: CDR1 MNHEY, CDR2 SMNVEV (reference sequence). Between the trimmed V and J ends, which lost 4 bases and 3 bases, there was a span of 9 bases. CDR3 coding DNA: TGTGCCAGCAGTTCCAGACTTCACACTGAAGCTTTCTTT. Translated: CASSSRLHTEAFF.